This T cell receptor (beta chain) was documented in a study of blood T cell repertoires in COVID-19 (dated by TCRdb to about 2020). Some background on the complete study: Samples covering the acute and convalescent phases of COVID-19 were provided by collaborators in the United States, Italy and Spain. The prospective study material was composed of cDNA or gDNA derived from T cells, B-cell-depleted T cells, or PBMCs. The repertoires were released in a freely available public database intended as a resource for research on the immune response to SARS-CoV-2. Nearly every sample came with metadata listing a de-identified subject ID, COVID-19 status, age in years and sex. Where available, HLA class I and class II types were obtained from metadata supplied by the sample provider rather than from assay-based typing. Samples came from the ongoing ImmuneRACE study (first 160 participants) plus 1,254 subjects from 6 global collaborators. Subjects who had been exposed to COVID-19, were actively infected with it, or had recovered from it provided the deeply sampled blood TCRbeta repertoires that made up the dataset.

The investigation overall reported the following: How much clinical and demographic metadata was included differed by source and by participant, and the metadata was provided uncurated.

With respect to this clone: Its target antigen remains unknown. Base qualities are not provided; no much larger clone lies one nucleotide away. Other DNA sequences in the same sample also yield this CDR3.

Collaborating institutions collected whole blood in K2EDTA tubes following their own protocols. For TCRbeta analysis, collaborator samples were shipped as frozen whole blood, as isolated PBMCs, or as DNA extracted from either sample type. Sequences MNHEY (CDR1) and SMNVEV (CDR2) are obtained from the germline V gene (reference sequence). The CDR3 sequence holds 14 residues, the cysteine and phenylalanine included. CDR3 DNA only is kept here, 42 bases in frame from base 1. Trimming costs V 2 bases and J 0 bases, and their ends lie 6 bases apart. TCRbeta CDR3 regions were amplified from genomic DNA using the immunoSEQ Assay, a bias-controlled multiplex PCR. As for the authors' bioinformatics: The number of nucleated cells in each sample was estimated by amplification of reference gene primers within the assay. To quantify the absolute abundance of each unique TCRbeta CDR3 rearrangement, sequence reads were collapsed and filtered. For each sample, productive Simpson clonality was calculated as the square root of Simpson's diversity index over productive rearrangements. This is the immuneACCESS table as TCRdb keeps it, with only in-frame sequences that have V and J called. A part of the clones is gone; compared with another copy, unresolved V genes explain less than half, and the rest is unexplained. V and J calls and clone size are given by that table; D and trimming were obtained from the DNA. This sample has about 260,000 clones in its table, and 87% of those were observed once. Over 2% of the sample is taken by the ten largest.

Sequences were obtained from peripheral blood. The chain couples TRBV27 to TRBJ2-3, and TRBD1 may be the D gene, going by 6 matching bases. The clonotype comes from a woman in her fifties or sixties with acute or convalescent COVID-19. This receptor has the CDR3 CASSLGQSTDTQYF. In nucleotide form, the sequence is TGTGCCAGCAGTTTAGGACAGAGCACAGATACGCAGTATTTT.